The 21 T cell receptor beta chains given below trace back to one sample, sequenced in a study of liver allograft versus peripheral blood T cells. Study background: Blood and transplanted-liver T cell receptor repertoires from recipients were compared.

TCRdb independently ran MiXCR on the reads; one entry per CDR3 protein. In the table there are some 6,500 distinct CDR3 sequences, approximately 18% of which are singletons. The source is a human patient who had a liver transplant. Some T cells could come from the graft donor.

The CDR3 reads CAIGDGRGQDRNQPQHF. CDR3 nucleotides: TGTGCCATCGGGGACGGCAGGGGGCAAGATCGCAATCAGCCCCAGCATTTT. V gene TRBV10-3 combines with J gene TRBJ1-5; TRBD1 matches 8 bases. Trimming at V came to 8 bases and at J to 2 bases, leaving 14 bases not matched to a gene. CDR1 is ENHRY, CDR2 SYGVKD, per germline. The CDR3 has 17 amino acids.

This chain joins TRBV11-2 and TRBJ1-2, with a tentative D call TRBD1 (6 bases). The CDR3 runs 13 residues. Germline V CDR1 and CDR2: SGHAT, FQNNGV. Trimming pared 3 bases from V and 3 bases from J, leaving 8 bases between. Here the CDR3 reads CASSFSGDYGYTF. The CDR3 DNA reads as TGTGCCAGCAGCTTTTCAGGGGACTATGGCTACACCTTC.

This clonotype was seen more than once but under ten times. V and J are TRBV5-6 and TRBJ1-2; maybe TRBD1 (6 bases). CDR1 SGHDT and CDR2 YYEEEE come from the germline V gene. The CDR3 has 15 residues. Trimming took 0 bases from V and 4 from J, leaving 13 bases between them. For the CDR3, the DNA is TGTGCCAGCAGCTTGGTAGGGGGGGATGGCTATGGCTACACCTTC. It specifies CASSLVGGDGYGYTF.

The chain uses TRBV5-6 and TRBJ2-1, with 13 bases identical to TRBD2. This CDR3 is built from 15 residues. Germline CDR1 SGHDT, CDR2 YYEEEE. With V trimmed by 2 bases and J by 9 bases, 5 bases remained unmatched. The CDR3 DNA is TGTGCCAGCAGCTTCTGGACTAGCGGGGGAAGTGAGCAGTTCTTC. This encodes CASSFWTSGGSEQFF.

Ten or more counts support this clonotype. The chain is built from TRBV19 and TRBJ1-1; no clear D. This CDR3 has 11 amino acids. The germline CDR1 and CDR2 sequences are LNHDA and SQIVND (reference sequence). Trimming shortened V by 7 bases and J by 8 bases, and 11 bases separated the two germline ends. CDR3 sequence reads: CASKRRTEAFF. CDR3 DNA sequence: TGTGCCAGTAAACGTAGGACGGAAGCTTTCTTT. The full variable domain, completed using reference TRBV19 and TRBJ1-1, is DGGITQSPKYLFRKEGQNVTLSCEQNLNHDAMYWYRQDPGQGLRLIYYSQIVNDFQKGDIAEGYSVSREKKESFPLTVTSAQKNPTAFYLCASKRRTEAFFGQGTRLTVV.

The chain combines TRBV7-9 with TRBJ2-1; D assignment may be TRBD1 or TRBD2 (5 bases each). The V gene lost 3 bases and the J gene lost 1 base, with 13 bases spanning the gap. The CDR3 covers 16 residues. Germline V gives CDR1 SEHNR, CDR2 FQNEAQ (reference sequence). The CDR3 coding sequence is TGTGCCAGCAGCTTTGGTCGGGGCGGGTCCTACAATGAGCAGTTCTTC. This gives the protein CASSFGRGGSYNEQFF.

This clonotype was recorded a few times. The chain uses TRBV7-9 and TRBJ2-1; 8 bases match TRBD1. Per the germline V gene, CDR1 is SEHNR and CDR2 is FQNEAQ (reference sequence). This CDR3 has 14 residues. V trimming: 1 base; J trimming: 12 bases; junction bases outside the gene matches: 8. The DNA for the CDR3 is TGTGCCAGCAGCTTAGGGACAGGGTTGTTCGGGCAGTTCTTC. Residues: CASSLGTGLFGQFF.

This clonotype was seen ten or more times. The chain is built from TRBV27 and TRBJ2-1; D possibly corresponds to TRBD2 (5 bases). Trimming removed 7 bases from V and 2 bases from J, with 15 bases in between. This CDR3 has 15 amino acids. Germline-derived CDR1 and CDR2 are MNHEY and SMNVEV (reference sequence). In nucleotides, the CDR3 is TGTGCCAGCACTAGGTTGGGGAGCACCTACAATGAGCAGTTCTTC. It specifies CASTRLGSTYNEQFF.

The V and J genes are TRBV7-2 and TRBJ2-7; D possibly uses TRBD1 or TRBD2 (5 bases each). The CDR3 consists of 14 residues. Germline-derived CDR1 and CDR2 are SGHTA and FQGNSA. Deletions cut 1 base from V and 6 bases from J, with 13 bases between. This CDR3 is CASSLVDGGSEQYF. The CDR3 region has the DNA TGTGCCAGCAGCTTAGTGGATGGGGGAAGCGAGCAGTACTTC.

This chain connects TRBV19 to TRBJ2-7; no clear D. Germline CDR1 is LNHDA and CDR2 is SQIVND (reference sequence). V lost 9 bases to trimming and J lost 3 bases, with 15 bases between them. The CDR3 totals 13 residues. CDR3 protein: CARTDLFYYEQYF. CDR3 bases: TGTGCCAGAACGGACCTATTTTACTACGAGCAGTACTTC.

CDR3 loop: CASSAGGGYTF. In DNA form, the CDR3 reads TGTGCCAGCAGCGCCGGGGGTGGCTACACCTTC. The chain combines TRBV5-4 with TRBJ1-2; possibly TRBD1 for D (5 bases). V lost 4 bases and J 7 bases, leaving 8 bases between the germline ends. The germline V gene encodes CDR1 SGHNT and CDR2 YYREEE (reference sequence). The CDR3 covers 11 residues.

This clonotype was picked up a small number of times. The rearrangement uses TRBV7-9 and TRBJ1-3; D not resolved. V lost 1 base and J lost 8, with 12 bases in between. The CDR3 spans 14 residues. Germline lookup yields CDR1 SEHNR and CDR2 FQNEAQ (reference sequence). The CDR3, as DNA: TGTGCCAGCAGCTTAGTAGCGCAGGTCCACACCATATATTTT. This codes for CASSLVAQVHTIYF.

This clonotype has just a few counts. The V and J genes are TRBV6-1 and TRBJ1-4; 8 nucleotides match TRBD1. Germline trimming cut 2 bases from V and 7 bases from J; bases unmatched to any gene: 6. The germline CDR1 and CDR2 sequences are MNHNS and SASEGT. This CDR3 is built from 15 residues. The CDR3 is CASSEKTGESEKLFF. CDR3 coding DNA: TGTGCCAGCAGTGAAAAGACAGGGGAAAGTGAAAAACTGTTTTTT.

The table lists this clonotype with a few counts. The chain uses TRBV6-2 or TRBV6-3 and TRBJ1-5, with D hard to call. The CDR3 extends over 13 amino acids. The V end lost 3 bases, the J end lost 0 bases, and 3 bases lay between the germline ends. CDR1 and CDR2 (germline): MNHEY, SVGEGT. CDR3 residues: CASSYGSNQPQHF. DNA of the CDR3: TGTGCCAGCAGTTATGGTAGCAATCAGCCCCAGCATTTT.

Sample share makes this clonotype medium-sized. V is TRBV15 and J is TRBJ1-4; 8 bases fit TRBD1. The J segment lost 8 bases and the V segment lost 6 bases, leaving 8 bases of the junction unmatched. The CDR3 contains 14 residues. CDR1 LNHNV and CDR2 YYDKDF come from the germline V gene (reference sequence). The CDR3 DNA follows: TGTGCCACCAGGGGCCCTGACAGGGGCGAAAAACTGTTTTTT. Its translation: CATRGPDRGEKLFF.

The chain recombines TRBV7-9 with TRBJ2-1, with 11 bases aligning to TRBD2. The CDR3 is made up of 16 amino acids. CDR1 and CDR2 from the germline V gene are SEHNR and FQNEAQ (reference sequence). The junction had 6 bases not matched to a gene; V was cut back by 4 bases and J by 4 bases. The CDR3 loop is CASSSGLAGIYNEQFF. The CDR3 coding sequence is TGTGCCAGCAGCTCTGGACTAGCGGGCATATACAATGAGCAGTTCTTC.

A few counts support this clonotype. The rearrangement links TRBV6-5 to TRBJ1-4; tentatively, D is TRBD1 (5 bases). The CDR3 contains 14 residues. Germline V lookup: CDR1 MNHEY, CDR2 SVGAGI. Deletions cut 8 bases from V and 8 bases from J, with 18 bases between. Here the CDR3 DNA reads TGTGCCAGCTCGTTACAGGAGGCGGGGGAAAAACTGTTTTTT. As protein: CASSLQEAGEKLFF.

This clonotype showed up just a few times. The J gene is TRBJ2-1, the V gene TRBV7-9; 7 nucleotides align to TRBD1. The CDR3 totals 14 residues. Trimming at V came to 5 bases and at J to 2 bases, leaving 3 bases not matched to a gene. The V gene's germline CDR1 is SEHNR and CDR2 FQNEAQ (reference sequence). CDR3 in amino acids: CASSRGQPYNEQFF. DNA for the CDR3: TGTGCCAGCAGCAGGGGACAGCCCTACAATGAGCAGTTCTTC.

The V and J genes are TRBV7-2 and TRBJ1-4; 9 nucleotides line up with TRBD1. Germline V gene sequence: CDR1 SGHTA, CDR2 FQGNSA. The CDR3 length is 14 residues. V shed 6 bases, J shed 8 bases, and the junction held 7 bases outside the gene matches. DNA of the CDR3: TGTGCCAGCAGTTCCTCACAGGGGGCAGAAAAACTGTTTTTT. It translates to CASSSSQGAEKLFF.

This clonotype was seen many times. V gene TRBV19 combines with J gene TRBJ1-1; D call uncertain. This CDR3 comprises 13 residues. Trimming took off 0 bases at V and 6 bases at J, with 8 bases between the two ends. Germline CDR1 LNHDA, CDR2 SQIVND (reference sequence). CDR3 bases: TGTGCCAGTAGTATAGACCGAAGCGCTGAAGCTTTCTTT. Residues: CASSIDRSAEAFF.

By sample fraction, this clonotype is medium-sized. J is TRBJ1-2 and V is TRBV6-1; D unresolved. Deletions cut 0 bases from V and 7 bases from J, with 18 bases between. The CDR3 length is 16 residues. In germline, CDR1 is MNHNS, CDR2 SASEGT. For the CDR3, the DNA is TGTGCCAGCAGTGAAGCGGGAGGAGCATCTCCCTCTGGCTACACCTTC. This translates into CASSEAGGASPSGYTF.